This is a list of T cell receptor beta chains from one sample in a study of blood T cell repertoires in COVID-19. Sequencing used immunoSEQ multiplex PCR; TCRdb keeps in-frame clones, though not all of them. Among roughly 160,000 clones listed, about 80% were seen once. The sample consisted of peripheral blood. Receptor source: a man between 65 and 80 years old with active or convalescent COVID-19. Both conserved end residues are part of each CDR3. Each record gives: clone size, V gene, J gene, CDR3 protein. Size is stated for part of the rows, as once, few or many counts, or as a class when the clone is expanded.

abundance: many; v_gene: TRBV29-1; j_gene: TRBJ1-1; CDR3aa: CSLYRGPNTEAFF
abundance: NA; v_gene: TRBV7-2; j_gene: TRBJ2-4; CDR3aa: CASSAQLAGGQNIQYF
abundance: NA; v_gene: TRBV3-1/TRBV3-2; j_gene: TRBJ1-2; CDR3aa: CASSQVARGPFGYGYTF
abundance: NA; v_gene: TRBV7-2; j_gene: TRBJ2-5; CDR3aa: CASSFGAETQYF
abundance: NA; v_gene: TRBV10-3; j_gene: TRBJ2-1; CDR3aa: CAISRLAESYNEQFF
abundance: few; v_gene: TRBV4-3; j_gene: TRBJ1-6; CDR3aa: CASSQDQPGGWSPLHF
abundance: NA; v_gene: TRBV18; j_gene: TRBJ2-3; CDR3aa: CASSLGGTDTQYF
abundance: few; v_gene: TRBV10-1; j_gene: TRBJ2-6; CDR3aa: CASSAAGANVLTF
abundance: NA; v_gene: TRBV18; j_gene: TRBJ2-6; CDR3aa: CASSPVPRLSGANVLTF
abundance: NA; v_gene: TRBV27; j_gene: TRBJ1-5; CDR3aa: CASSLGDRNQPQHF
abundance: NA; v_gene: TRBV27; j_gene: TRBJ2-3; CDR3aa: CASSEGGAGITDTQYF
abundance: NA; v_gene: TRBV19; j_gene: TRBJ2-7; CDR3aa: CASSLRLAGSYEQYF
abundance: once; v_gene: TRBV6-5; j_gene: TRBJ2-5; CDR3aa: CASSNYLGTAAETQYF
abundance: NA; v_gene: TRBV30; j_gene: TRBJ1-5; CDR3aa: CAWSVGDYSNQPQHF
abundance: few; v_gene: TRBV5-1; j_gene: TRBJ2-5; CDR3aa: CASSNPGQGLTQYF
abundance: NA; v_gene: TRBV28; j_gene: TRBJ1-2; CDR3aa: CASHTGAPGGYTF
abundance: NA; v_gene: TRBV3-1/TRBV3-2; j_gene: TRBJ2-7; CDR3aa: CASSQGSDYEQYF
abundance: NA; v_gene: TRBV18; j_gene: TRBJ1-4; CDR3aa: CASSPGQGVEKLFF
abundance: NA; v_gene: TRBV6-5; j_gene: TRBJ1-5; CDR3aa: CATQGLSFNQPQHF
abundance: NA; v_gene: TRBV5-5; j_gene: TRBJ2-6; CDR3aa: CASSLGDPGALSGANVLTF
abundance: NA; v_gene: TRBV18; j_gene: TRBJ2-1; CDR3aa: CASSPLGTEQFF
abundance: NA; v_gene: TRBV18; j_gene: TRBJ2-5; CDR3aa: CASSPPAGIQETQYF
abundance: NA; v_gene: TRBV24-1; j_gene: TRBJ2-1; CDR3aa: CATSDLQLAGGPSEQFF
abundance: NA; v_gene: TRBV7-2; j_gene: TRBJ2-5; CDR3aa: CASTKRAQSQETQYF
abundance: NA; v_gene: TRBV7-7; j_gene: TRBJ2-5; CDR3aa: CASSFGTGGETQYF
abundance: NA; v_gene: TRBV4-3; j_gene: TRBJ1-6; CDR3aa: CASSQDTVRGPLHF